This passage covers 32 T cell receptor beta chains from one sample sequenced in a study of CD8 T cells in ankylosing spondylitis. Study-wide results and limits: For ankylosing spondylitis blood, a TCR beta motif of several highly homologous variants appeared characteristic.

TCRdb independently ran MiXCR on the 5' RACE reads; one entry per CDR3 protein. The table shows 200,000 to 250,000 distinct CDR3 sequences, with about a sixth occurring only once. Which antigens these TCRs recognize remains unknown. Sequencing was carried out using blood, either unsorted or a sorted T cell fraction (not recorded which). The receptors come from a male donor with ankylosing spondylitis.

J is TRBJ2-5 and V is TRBV3-1, with D perhaps TRBD1 or TRBD2 (5 bases each). Trimming pared 1 base from V and 0 bases from J, leaving 18 bases between. The CDR3 has 18 residues. Germline CDR1 is LGHDT and CDR2 is YNNKEL (reference sequence). The CDR3 spells CASSQVAGDALYQETQYF. The DNA for the CDR3 is TGTGCCAGCAGCCAAGTAGCCGGGGACGCCTTGTACCAAGAGACCCAGTACTTC.

The chain recombines TRBV7-6 with TRBJ2-3, with TRBD2 matching over 10 bases. Trimming took 5 bases from V and 3 from J; bases not matched to a gene: 8. Per the germline V gene, CDR1 is SGHVS and CDR2 is FNYEAQ. The CDR3 is made up of 16 amino acids. CDR3 region: CASSPEAGGLTDTQYF. DNA for the CDR3: TGTGCCAGCAGCCCCGAAGCGGGGGGGCTTACAGATACGCAGTATTTT.

This clonotype has a count of ten or more. The J gene is TRBJ2-1, the V gene TRBV15; tentative D call: TRBD2 (6 bases). V was trimmed by 3 bases and J by 0 bases, leaving 18 bases between them. The CDR3 length is 18 residues. The germline gives CDR1 LNHNV, CDR2 YYDKDF (reference sequence). The CDR3 sequence is CATSRGFGSASSYNEQFF. CDR3 in DNA: TGTGCCACCAGCAGGGGTTTCGGGAGCGCCAGCTCCTACAATGAGCAGTTCTTC.

This clonotype was seen a few times. The chain links TRBV19 to TRBJ2-1, with 9 bases identical to TRBD1. J gave up 8 bases and V 6 bases, and 14 bases lay outside the gene matches. This CDR3 contains 16 residues. Germline-derived CDR1 and CDR2 are LNHDA and SQIVND (reference sequence). CDR3 sequence: CASSRGTGGVKHEQFF. Here the CDR3 DNA reads TGTGCCAGTAGCCGAGGAACAGGGGGCGTGAAACATGAGCAGTTCTTC. Combining the CDR3 with reference TRBV19 and TRBJ2-1 gives the whole variable domain DGGITQSPKYLFRKEGQNVTLSCEQNLNHDAMYWYRQDPGQGLRLIYYSQIVNDFQKGDIAEGYSVSREKKESFPLTVTSAQKNPTAFYLCASSRGTGGVKHEQFFGPGTRLTVL.

This clonotype came up a few times. The chain employs TRBV13 and TRBJ2-7; perhaps TRBD2 as D (5 bases). This CDR3 spans 12 amino acids. V lost 4 bases, J lost 7 bases, and 11 bases lay in between. CDR1 PRHDT and CDR2 FYEKMQ come from the germline V gene (reference sequence). This chain's CDR3 is CASSSDRGEQYF. In nucleotides, the CDR3 is TGTGCCAGCAGCTCGGATAGAGGGGAGCAGTACTTC.

This chain connects TRBV3-1 to TRBJ2-7; 8 bases align to TRBD1. The CDR3 is 16 residues long. The V and J ends lost 4 bases and 4 bases, in that order; junction bases with no gene match: 12. CDR1 is LGHDT, CDR2 YNNKEL, per germline (reference sequence). The CDR3 spells CASSLSLGQGSYEQYF. The CDR3 nucleotides read TGTGCCAGCAGCCTCTCACTCGGACAGGGTTCATACGAGCAGTACTTC.

The sample holds a few counts of this clonotype. The rearrangement uses TRBV12-3 or TRBV12-4 and TRBJ2-7; D call uncertain. The CDR3 sequence is 13 residues long. V was cut by 5 bases and J by 2 bases, with 10 bases left in between. CDR3 sequence: CASSPYETYEQYF. In nucleotides, the CDR3 is TGTGCCAGCAGTCCTTACGAAACCTACGAGCAGTACTTC.

This sequence joins TRBV9 and TRBJ2-7; 11 nucleotides match TRBD2. The CDR3 is 15 amino acids. With 3 bases clipped from V and 0 bases from J, the junction kept 2 bases outside the gene matches. Germline V gives CDR1 SGDLS, CDR2 YYNGEE. CDR3 sequence: CASSAGTSGSYEQYF. The CDR3 coding sequence is TGTGCCAGCAGCGCCGGGACTAGCGGCTCCTACGAGCAGTACTTC.

This sequence joins TRBV12-3 or TRBV12-4 and TRBJ2-7; 7 bases fit TRBD1. This CDR3 comprises 15 residues. The V and J ends lost 4 bases and 0 bases, in that order; junction bases with no gene match: 6. The CDR3: CASSSGQTSSYEQYF. Here the CDR3 DNA reads TGTGCCAGCAGTTCGGGACAGACCTCCTCCTACGAGCAGTACTTC.

This chain joins TRBV19 and TRBJ2-1; 8 bases are shared with TRBD1. V lost 8 bases and J lost 4; bases outside the gene matches: 10. This CDR3 is 15 amino acids long. From germline, CDR1 is LNHDA and CDR2 SQIVND (reference sequence). CDR3 nucleotide sequence: TGTGCCAGTGGGGTGCGGACAGGGATATACAATGAGCAGTTCTTC. It is translated as CASGVRTGIYNEQFF.

The chain uses TRBV20-1 and TRBJ2-1; 14 bases agree with TRBD2. Trimming at V came to 4 bases and at J to 2 bases, leaving 10 bases not matched to a gene. The CDR3 loop spans 18 amino acids. CDR1 and CDR2 from the germline V gene are DFQATT and SNEGSKA (reference sequence). This CDR3 reads CSATGLAGVSPAYNEQFF. The CDR3 region has the DNA TGCAGTGCTACGGGACTAGCGGGGGTCTCCCCTGCCTACAATGAGCAGTTCTTC.

This clonotype has ten or more counts. The V gene is TRBV13, the J gene TRBJ2-3; the D is unclear. Trimming removed 0 bases at V and 2 bases at J, with 3 bases between. This CDR3 has 13 amino acids. Germline CDR1 reads PRHDT; CDR2 reads FYEKMQ (reference sequence). CDR3 sequence: CASSLGYTDTQYF. The CDR3 bases are TGTGCCAGCAGCTTAGGGTACACAGATACGCAGTATTTT.

The chain uses TRBV20-1 and TRBJ2-1; D might be TRBD2 (5 bases). The CDR3 is 15 residues long. Germline CDR1 and CDR2: DFQATT and SNEGSKA (reference sequence). V shed 0 bases and J shed 6 bases, with 15 bases lying between them. The CDR3 region has the DNA TGCAGTGCTAGAGATTTCAGCGGCCACGGCAATGAGCAGTTCTTC. Translation gives CSARDFSGHGNEQFF.

This chain connects TRBV20-1 to TRBJ1-3, with a possible D match to TRBD1 (5 bases). CDR1 DFQATT and CDR2 SNEGSKA come from the germline V gene (reference sequence). Trimming cost V 0 bases and J 0 bases, with 12 bases left between them. The CDR3 has 16 amino acids. CDR3 residues: CSARDGGFHSGNTIYF. The CDR3, as DNA: TGCAGTGCTAGAGATGGGGGATTCCACTCTGGAAACACCATATATTTT.

This CDR3 reads CASRGTGAPSGEYNEQFF. In DNA, the CDR3 is TGTGCCAGTAGAGGGACAGGGGCCCCGAGCGGGGAATACAATGAGCAGTTCTTC. This chain connects TRBV19 to TRBJ2-1, with TRBD1 matching 10 bases. Germline CDR1 and CDR2: LNHDA and SQIVND (reference sequence). The CDR3 contains 18 residues. The V gene end was trimmed by 6 bases and the J gene end by 4 bases; junction bases not matched to a gene: 15.

This clonotype has just a few counts. This chain connects TRBV28 to TRBJ1-4; TRBD1 matches at 10 bases. Trimming cost V 4 bases and J 5 bases; bases outside gene matches: 10. This CDR3 has 17 residues. The germline V gene has CDR1 MDHEN and CDR2 SYDVKM. The CDR3 loop reads CASSSLSLDRGNEKLFF. DNA of the CDR3: TGTGCCAGCAGTTCCCTCTCCCTGGACAGGGGGAATGAAAAACTGTTTTTT.

The chain has TRBV6-2 or TRBV6-3 and TRBJ2-5, with 16 positions matching TRBD2. The CDR3 has 20 residues. J lost 5 bases, V lost 0 bases, and 12 bases had no gene match. CDR1 and CDR2 (germline): MNHEY, SVGEGT. The chain's CDR3 is CASSYSPGLAGGPSGETQYF. The CDR3 coding sequence is TGTGCCAGCAGTTACTCGCCGGGACTAGCGGGAGGGCCATCCGGCGAGACCCAGTACTTC.

V is TRBV6-2 or TRBV6-3 and J is TRBJ1-5; possibly TRBD1 for D (5 bases). Trimming left V 5 bases short and J 6 bases short, with 11 bases between. The CDR3 extends over 13 amino acids. Germline V gives CDR1 MNHEY, CDR2 SVGEGT. The CDR3 region has the DNA TGTGCCAGCAGTAACCCAGGGATTCAGCCCCAGCATTTT. Protein: CASSNPGIQPQHF.

This chain uses TRBV7-9 with TRBJ1-1; D is ambiguous. V shed 4 bases and J shed 2 bases, with 17 bases lying between them. The CDR3 has 16 residues. Per germline, CDR1 SEHNR and CDR2 FQNEAQ (reference sequence). The CDR3 DNA reads as TGTGCCAGCAGCTCGAATGATATAGGGTTAAACACTGAAGCTTTCTTT. Translated, it gives CASSSNDIGLNTEAFF.

In its sample, this clonotype was seen a few times. The rearrangement uses TRBV6-5 and TRBJ2-3, with TRBD2 matching over 8 bases. The V gene end was trimmed by 0 bases and the J gene end by 3 bases; junction bases not matched to a gene: 11. There are 18 residues in the CDR3. In germline, CDR1 is MNHEY, CDR2 SVGAGI. The chain's CDR3 is CASSYSGPLGGATDTQYF. The CDR3 nucleotides are TGTGCCAGCAGTTACTCGGGCCCGCTCGGGGGGGCAACAGATACGCAGTATTTT.

The chain uses TRBV7-2 and TRBJ2-7; no reliable D call. This CDR3 comprises 16 residues. Germline assignment: CDR1 SGHTA and CDR2 FQGNSA. The V gene lost 5 bases and the J gene lost 0 bases, with 17 bases spanning the gap. The CDR3 DNA is TGTGCCAGCAGCCCGAACATAAACCACCTCTCCTACGAGCAGTACTTC. Protein sequence: CASSPNINHLSYEQYF.

In this sample, this clonotype turned up a few times. One junction end does not reproduce the germline sequence, and a read error may be involved. J is TRBJ2-7 and V is TRBV20-1; D gene uncertain. This CDR3 comprises 14 residues. Germline V CDR1 and CDR2: DFQATT, SNEGSKA (reference sequence). CDR3 DNA: TGCAGTGCTAGAGGTCTGACATCGGCGGAGCAGTTGCACTTC. It translates to CSARGLTSAEQLHF.

V gene TRBV4-1 combines with J gene TRBJ1-1; no firm D call. CDR3 length equals 14 residues. V lost 3 bases and J 6 bases, leaving 14 bases between the germline ends. Germline V gene data show CDR1 as MGHRA and CDR2 as YSYEKL. CDR3 DNA sequence: TGCGCCAGCAGCCACCTAACGGGAGGCCCTGAAGCTTTCTTT. Protein product: CASSHLTGGPEAFF.

This clonotype has just a few counts. The rearrangement joins TRBV7-9 to TRBJ1-5, with D possibly TRBD1 on 6 matching bases. Per the germline V gene, CDR1 is SEHNR and CDR2 is FQNEAQ (reference sequence). This CDR3 spans 15 amino acids. V lost 6 bases and J 4 bases, leaving 16 bases between the germline ends. Here the CDR3 reads CASSTNQGPNQPQHF. The CDR3 coding sequence is TGTGCCAGCAGTACAAACCAGGGGCCAAATCAGCCCCAGCATTTT.

This clonotype turned up a few times. The chain is built from TRBV27 and TRBJ2-5; 8 positions agree with TRBD2. Trimming cost V 1 base and J 4 bases; bases outside gene matches: 5. CDR1 is MNHEY and CDR2 is SMNVEV in the germline V gene (reference sequence). The CDR3 contains 15 residues. The CDR3 reads CASSLWRGAGETQYF. For the CDR3, the DNA is TGTGCCAGCAGTTTATGGCGGGGGGCGGGAGAGACCCAGTACTTC.

This clonotype was detected a few times. This chain links TRBV11-2 with TRBJ2-3; D is unclear. V was pared by 1 base and J by 2 bases, with 19 bases between. The CDR3 contains 18 residues. Looked up from germline, CDR1 is SGHAT and CDR2 is FQNNGV. The CDR3: CASSLVLGGLGSTDTQYF. Written as DNA, the CDR3 is TGTGCCAGCAGCTTAGTCCTGGGTGGGCTGGGCTCCACAGATACGCAGTATTTT.

This clonotype occurred a few times. This chain links TRBV7-2 with TRBJ1-2; no firm D call. This CDR3 comprises 17 residues. The V end lost 1 base, the J end lost 0 bases, and 15 bases lay between the germline ends. Per the germline V gene, CDR1 is SGHTA and CDR2 is FQGNSA. The DNA of the CDR3 is TGTGCCAGCAGCTTAGGTTTGGGGAACCTAGCTAACTATGGCTACACCTTC. Its protein is CASSLGLGNLANYGYTF.

This clonotype has a handful of counts. The V gene is TRBV11-2, the J gene TRBJ2-3, with TRBD2 matching over 11 bases. Losses at the gene ends were 3 bases for V and 2 bases for J; bases not matched to a gene: 10. There are 18 residues in the CDR3. The V gene's germline CDR1 is SGHAT and CDR2 FQNNGV. CDR3 in amino acids: CASSFRLASGGPTDTQYF. CDR3 nucleotide sequence: TGTGCCAGCAGCTTCCGGTTGGCTAGCGGGGGGCCCACAGATACGCAGTATTTT.

This clonotype was counted between two and nine times. This chain uses TRBV27 with TRBJ1-2; D not resolved. V was cut by 5 bases and J by 3 bases, with 10 bases left in between. The CDR3 contains 13 residues. The germline CDR1 and CDR2 sequences are MNHEY and SMNVEV (reference sequence). This CDR3 is CASSGRGYYGYTF. For the CDR3, the DNA is TGTGCCAGCAGTGGGCGGGGTTACTATGGCTACACCTTC.

The chain employs TRBV11-1 and TRBJ2-2; 9 bases map to TRBD1. The CDR3 has 18 amino acids. V was pared by 5 bases and J by 2 bases, with 12 bases of the junction left unmatched. From germline, CDR1 is SGHAT and CDR2 FQDESV (reference sequence). The CDR3: CASSPRWQDRGNTGELFF. In DNA, the CDR3 is TGTGCCAGCAGCCCCCGCTGGCAGGACAGGGGCAACACCGGGGAGCTGTTTTTT.

This clonotype showed up just a few times. The V and J genes are TRBV28 and TRBJ2-7, with 10 bases that match TRBD1. CDR1 is MDHEN and CDR2 is SYDVKM in the germline V gene. Germline trimming cut 9 bases from V and 4 bases from J; bases unmatched to any gene: 9. The CDR3 covers 14 residues. The CDR3 here is CASTMTGGGYEQYF. CDR3 in DNA: TGTGCCAGTACAATGACAGGGGGCGGGTACGAGCAGTACTTC. Filled out from reference TRBV28 and TRBJ2-7, the complete variable domain reads DVKVTQSSRYLVKRTGEKVFLECVQDMDHENMFWYRQDPGLGLRLIYFSYDVKMKEKGDIPEGYSVSREKKERFSLILESASTNQTSMYLCASTMTGGGYEQYFGPGTRLTVT.

This clonotype was detected a few times. This chain connects TRBV20-1 to TRBJ2-2, with D perhaps matching TRBD2 (6 bases). The germline V and J ends were trimmed by 3 bases and 6 bases, with 11 bases remaining between them. Per germline, CDR1 DFQATT and CDR2 SNEGSKA (reference sequence). CDR3 length: 13 amino acids. CDR3 loop: CSASGGKSGELFF. The CDR3 DNA sequence: TGCAGTGCTAGTGGGGGGAAGTCCGGGGAGCTGTTTTTT.